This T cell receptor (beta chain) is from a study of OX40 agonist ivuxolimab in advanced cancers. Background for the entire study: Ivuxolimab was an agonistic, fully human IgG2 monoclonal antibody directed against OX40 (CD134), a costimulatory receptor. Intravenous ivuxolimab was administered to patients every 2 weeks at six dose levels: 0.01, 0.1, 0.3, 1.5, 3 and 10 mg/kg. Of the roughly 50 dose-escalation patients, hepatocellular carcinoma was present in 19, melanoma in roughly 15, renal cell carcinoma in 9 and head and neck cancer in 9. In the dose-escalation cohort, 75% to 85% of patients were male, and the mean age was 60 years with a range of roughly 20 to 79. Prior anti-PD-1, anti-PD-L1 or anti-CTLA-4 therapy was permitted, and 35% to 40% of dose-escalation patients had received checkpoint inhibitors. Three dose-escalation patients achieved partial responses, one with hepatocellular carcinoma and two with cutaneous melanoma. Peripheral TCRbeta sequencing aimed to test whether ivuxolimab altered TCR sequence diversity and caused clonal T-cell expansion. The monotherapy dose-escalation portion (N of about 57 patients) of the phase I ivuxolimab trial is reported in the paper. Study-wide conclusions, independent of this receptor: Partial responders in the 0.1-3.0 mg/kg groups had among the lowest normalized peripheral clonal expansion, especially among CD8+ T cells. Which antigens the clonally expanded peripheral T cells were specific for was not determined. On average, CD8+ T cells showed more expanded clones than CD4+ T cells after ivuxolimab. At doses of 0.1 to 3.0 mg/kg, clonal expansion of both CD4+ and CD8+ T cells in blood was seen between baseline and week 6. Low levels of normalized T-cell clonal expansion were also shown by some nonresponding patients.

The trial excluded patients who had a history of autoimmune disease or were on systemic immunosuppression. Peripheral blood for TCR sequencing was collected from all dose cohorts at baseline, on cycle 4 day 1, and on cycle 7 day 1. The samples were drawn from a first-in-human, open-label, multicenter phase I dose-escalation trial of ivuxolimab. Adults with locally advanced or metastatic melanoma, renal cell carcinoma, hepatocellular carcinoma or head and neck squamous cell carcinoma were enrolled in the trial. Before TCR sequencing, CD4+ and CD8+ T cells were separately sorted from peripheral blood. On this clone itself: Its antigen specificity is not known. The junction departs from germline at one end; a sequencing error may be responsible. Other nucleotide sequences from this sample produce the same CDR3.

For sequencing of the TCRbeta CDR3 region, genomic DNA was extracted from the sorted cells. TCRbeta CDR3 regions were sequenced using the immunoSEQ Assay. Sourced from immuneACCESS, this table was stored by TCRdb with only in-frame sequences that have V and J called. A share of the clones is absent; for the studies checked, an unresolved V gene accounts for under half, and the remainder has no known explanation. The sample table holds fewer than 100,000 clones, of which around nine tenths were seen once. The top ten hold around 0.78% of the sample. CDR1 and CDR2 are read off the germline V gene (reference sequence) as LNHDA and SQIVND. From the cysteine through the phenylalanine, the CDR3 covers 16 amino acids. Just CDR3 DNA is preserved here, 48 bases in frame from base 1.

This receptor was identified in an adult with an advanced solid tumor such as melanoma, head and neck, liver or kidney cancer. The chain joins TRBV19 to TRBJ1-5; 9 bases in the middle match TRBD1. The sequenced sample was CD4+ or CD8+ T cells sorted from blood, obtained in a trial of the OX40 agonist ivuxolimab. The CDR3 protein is CASMRGQGLYNQPQHF. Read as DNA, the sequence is TGTGCCAGTATGAGGGGACAGGGCCTATACAATCAGCCCCAACATTTT.